These 19 T cell receptor beta chains came from one sample sequenced in a study of beta chain features in type 1 diabetes (dated by TCRdb to the late 2010s). Findings and caveats that apply to the study as a whole: A moderate but significant shortening of TCRB CDR3 length was observed in type 1 diabetes patients in all four CD4+ subsets.

The library came from the immunoSEQ multiplex PCR assay. The entire isolated RNA was reverse transcribed using the High Capacity cDNA Reverse Transcription Kit, and thus expressed TCRB transcripts were sequenced. What TCRdb holds here is the immuneACCESS table cut down to in-frame rearrangements. Part of the clones is not present; checked against another copy, under half of the missing clones reflect an unresolved V gene, and the others are unexplained. This sample is represented by around 650,000 clones; around 11% of them were singletons. The ten largest clones add up to around 0.12% of the sample. For these receptors, no antigen is known. Material for sequencing was naive CD4+ T cells from blood. Reading the label with the study, this specimen's cell subset or site is: true naive CD4+ T cells. Receptor source: a man aged 25-45 years with type 1 diabetes.

The chain has TRBV9 and TRBJ1-2; 8 bases fit TRBD1. Germline values: CDR1 SGDLS, CDR2 YYNGEE. CDR3 length equals 21 residues. V shed 0 bases, J shed 9 bases, and the junction held 28 bases outside the gene matches. The CDR3 DNA follows: TGTGCCAGCAGCGTAGTGGGACAGGTGCCCACCGAGAGCCCCCGAGAAGAAAGCTACACCTTC. Protein: CASSVVGQVPTESPREESYTF.

This clone came up a few times. The chain uses TRBV7-3 and TRBJ2-2; tentatively, D is TRBD2 (5 bases). CDR1 and CDR2 from the germline V gene are SGHTA and FQGTGA. V was trimmed by 4 bases and J by 4 bases, leaving 13 bases between them. The CDR3 consists of 15 residues. In nucleotides, the CDR3 is TGTGCCAGCAGCTCTCCGACCCGGGGCACCGGGGAGCTGTTTTTT. Protein: CASSSPTRGTGELFF.

The chain combines TRBV7-3 with TRBJ2-3, with D perhaps matching TRBD2 (5 bases). Trimming shortened V by 3 bases and J by 4 bases, and 11 bases separated the two germline ends. The germline CDR1 and CDR2 sequences are SGHTA and FQGTGA. The CDR3 extends over 14 amino acids. The CDR3 sequence: CASSLSGVADTQYF. CDR3 sequence (DNA): TGTGCCAGCAGCTTGTCCGGGGTAGCAGATACGCAGTATTTT.

This clone occurred a few times. V usage is TRBV5-1 and J usage is TRBJ2-3; D is perhaps TRBD2 (6 bases). Trimming took 3 bases from V and 2 from J, leaving 7 bases between them. CDR3 length: 13 amino acids. CDR1 and CDR2 from the germline V gene are SGHRS and YFSETQ. The CDR3 protein is CASSWDSTDTQYF. The DNA of the CDR3 is TGCGCCAGCAGCTGGGACTCCACAGATACGCAGTATTTT.

V gene TRBV7-9 combines with J gene TRBJ1-2; D gene uncertain. Germline V gene sequence: CDR1 SEHNR, CDR2 FQNEAQ (reference sequence). The CDR3 has 14 amino acids. V lost 1 base and J lost 4, with 10 bases in between. The CDR3 sequence is CASSLVRQAYGYTF. The CDR3 nucleotides are TGTGCCAGCAGCTTAGTACGCCAGGCCTATGGCTACACCTTC. The full variable domain, its missing parts supplied by reference TRBV7-9 and TRBJ1-2, is DTGVSQNPRHKITKRGQNVTFRCDPISEHNRLYWYRQTLGQGPEFLTYFQNEAQLEKSRLLSDRFSAERPKGSFSTLEIQRTEQGDSAMYLCASSLVRQAYGYTFGSGTRLTVV.

The chain is built from TRBV9 and TRBJ2-3; TRBD2 aligns across 10 bases. Germline lookup yields CDR1 SGDLS and CDR2 YYNGEE. There are 15 residues in the CDR3. V was pared by 2 bases and J by 3 bases, with 3 bases of the junction left unmatched. As DNA, the CDR3 is TGTGCCAGCAGCGTTCTAGCGGGGGTTACAGATACGCAGTATTTT. It yields the protein CASSVLAGVTDTQYF. The full variable domain, in which reference TRBV9 and TRBJ2-3 provide the parts outside the CDR3, is DSGVTQTPKHLITATGQRVTLRCSPRSGDLSVYWYQQSLDQGLQFLIQYYNGEERAKGNILERFSAQQFPDLHSELNLSSLELGDSALYFCASSVLAGVTDTQYFGPGTRLTVL.

This clone has a handful of counts. The chain combines TRBV11-3 with TRBJ2-1; D is uncertain. The CDR3 runs 12 residues. Trimming cost V 5 bases and J 7 bases, with 9 bases left between them. CDR1 SGHNT and CDR2 YENEEA come from the germline V gene. The DNA for the CDR3 is TGTGCCAGCAGCCACGGTGGTAATGAGCAGTTCTTC. It encodes CASSHGGNEQFF.

The chain has TRBV7-8 and TRBJ1-1; D gene unclear. The CDR3 spans 15 residues. CDR1 is SGHVS, CDR2 FQNEAQ, per germline. The germline V and J ends were trimmed by 0 bases and 6 bases, with 14 bases remaining between them. CDR3 bases: TGTGCCAGCAGCTTAGCAGTCGTCGAGGTAGCTGAAGCTTTCTTT. Translated: CASSLAVVEVAEAFF. Full variable domain (remainder filled in from reference TRBV7-8 and TRBJ1-1): GAGVSQSPRYKVAKRGQDVALRCDPISGHVSLFWYQQALGQGPEFLTYFQNEAQLDKSGLPSDRFFAERPEGSVSTLKIQRTQQEDSAVYLCASSLAVVEVAEAFFGQGTRLTVV.

V gene TRBV10-3 combines with J gene TRBJ2-1, with 9 bases matching TRBD1. The J segment lost 4 bases and the V segment lost 5 bases, leaving 6 bases of the junction unmatched. This CDR3 has 15 amino acids. The germline V gene encodes CDR1 ENHRY and CDR2 SYGVKD. The CDR3 coding sequence is TGTGCCATCAGTCCGGGACAGGGCACGTACAATGAGCAGTTCTTC. The encoded protein is CAISPGQGTYNEQFF.

This rearrangement joins TRBV7-9 to TRBJ1-5, with D perhaps matching TRBD1 (5 bases). Germline V gene lookup returns CDR1 SEHNR and CDR2 FQNEAQ (reference sequence). The CDR3 length is 15 residues. V dropped 5 bases and J dropped 4 bases, with 15 bases sitting between them. The CDR3 DNA is TGTGCCAGCAGCAACTTCAGAGGGGATAATCAGCCCCAGCATTTT. Translation gives CASSNFRGDNQPQHF. The variable domain in full, with the rest retrieved from reference TRBV7-9 and TRBJ1-5, is DTGVSQNPRHKITKRGQNVTFRCDPISEHNRLYWYRQTLGQGPEFLTYFQNEAQLEKSRLLSDRFSAERPKGSFSTLEIQRTEQGDSAMYLCASSNFRGDNQPQHFGDGTRLSIL.

This clone was counted only a few times. Other DNA sequences of this sample code for an identical CDR3. The chain carries TRBV29-1 and TRBJ2-5, with D uncertain. The CDR3 is 10 amino acids. Germline V gives CDR1 SQVTM, CDR2 ANQGSEA. Trimming took off 4 bases at V and 2 bases at J, with 2 bases between the two ends. The CDR3: CSVGQETQYF. DNA for the CDR3: TGCAGCGTTGGGCAAGAGACCCAGTACTTC.

The chain carries TRBV18 and TRBJ2-7; 11 bases line up with TRBD1. Germline CDR1 reads KGHSH; CDR2 reads LQKENI. The CDR3 consists of 15 residues. V lost 4 bases, J lost 2 bases, and 4 bases stayed unmatched. The CDR3 sequence: CASSLPGQGAYEQYF. CDR3 sequence (DNA): TGTGCCAGCTCACTACCGGGACAGGGGGCCTACGAGCAGTACTTC.

This clone was observed a few times. The V gene is TRBV11-2, the J gene TRBJ2-4; no clear D. Germline lookup yields CDR1 SGHAT and CDR2 FQNNGV. The V gene lost 3 bases and the J gene lost 1 base, with 10 bases spanning the gap. This CDR3 is built from 15 residues. Written as DNA, the CDR3 is TGTGCCAGCAGCTTTGAACTTGCCGCCAAAAACATTCAGTACTTC. It yields the protein CASSFELAAKNIQYF.

This clone was counted between two and nine times. Within the sample, other DNA sequences also encode this same CDR3. The genes are TRBV19 and TRBJ1-1; D not resolved. The ends were cut back, 0 bases at V and 1 base at J, with 6 bases in the middle. This CDR3 is built from 14 residues. Germline CDR1 LNHDA, CDR2 SQIVND (reference sequence). CDR3 amino acids: CASSIELRNTEAFF. The CDR3 DNA is TGTGCCAGTAGTATAGAACTCAGGAACACTGAAGCTTTCTTT.

This clone was detected a few times. The chain employs TRBV7-9 and TRBJ2-5, with D maybe TRBD1 (6 bases). This CDR3 spans 12 amino acids. The germline gives CDR1 SEHNR, CDR2 FQNEAQ (reference sequence). Trimming cost V 5 bases and J 5 bases, with 9 bases left between them. The DNA for the CDR3 is TGTGCCAGCAGCCAGGGGCGCGAGACCCAGTACTTC. This encodes CASSQGRETQYF.

This clone has a handful of counts. This chain joins TRBV27 and TRBJ1-2; no firm D call. V was cut by 0 bases and J by 0 bases, with 11 bases left in between. Germline CDR1 and CDR2: MNHEY and SMNVEV (reference sequence). The CDR3 spans 16 residues. As DNA, the CDR3 is TGTGCCAGCAGTTTATCAGGCTTCCCAGCTAACTATGGCTACACCTTC. Translated: CASSLSGFPANYGYTF.

V gene TRBV27 combines with J gene TRBJ1-5; the match to TRBD1 covers 8 bases. The CDR3 runs to 14 residues. CDR1 and CDR2 from the germline V gene are MNHEY and SMNVEV (reference sequence). The ends lost 7 bases at V and 2 bases at J; junction bases unmatched: 4. The DNA of the CDR3 is TGTGCCAGCAACGACAGGGGAGGCAATCAGCCCCAGCATTTT. It specifies CASNDRGGNQPQHF.

The chain employs TRBV9 and TRBJ2-5, with 12 bases aligning to TRBD2. CDR3 length equals 15 residues. The germline gives CDR1 SGDLS, CDR2 YYNGEE. The V gene end was trimmed by 2 bases and the J gene end by 2 bases; junction bases not matched to a gene: 1. CDR3 sequence: CASSVTSGGQETQYF. Written as DNA, the CDR3 is TGTGCCAGCAGCGTGACTAGCGGGGGTCAAGAGACCCAGTACTTC.

The genes are TRBV6-5 and TRBJ2-1; tentative D call: TRBD1 (6 bases). The CDR3 is 15 amino acids. The germline gives CDR1 MNHEY, CDR2 SVGAGI. Deletions cut 6 bases from V and 8 bases from J, with 20 bases between. CDR3 sequence (DNA): TGTGCCAGCAGGGGAGCCCGGGACATACCCGATGAGCAGTTCTTC. Translating gives CASRGARDIPDEQFF.